A selection of T cell receptor beta chains follows, all from one sample in a study of T cell repertoires in cytomegalovirus infection. TCRdb analysed the reads with MiXCR anew, one entry per CDR3 protein. The table includes some 700,000 distinct CDR3 sequences, roughly a third detected once. Antigens for these TCRs are unknown. Sequenced material: cultured PBMCs, taken from culture after CMV antigen stimulation. These receptors all stem from a human donor in good health (CMV status not recorded). Some clones in this sample may be carry-over from other donors' samples. CDR3s include the opening cysteine and the closing phenylalanine or tryptophan. Each record gives: J gene, V gene, CDR3 protein.

j_gene: TRBJ2-5
v_gene: TRBV7-6
CDR3aa: CASGMETLYF

j_gene: TRBJ1-6
v_gene: TRBV7-6
CDR3aa: CASSSAHLGDSPLHF

j_gene: TRBJ2-3
v_gene: TRBV10-3
CDR3aa: CAISEGGPGTSTDTQYF

j_gene: TRBJ1-3
v_gene: TRBV18
CDR3aa: CASSPPSGSGSGNTIYF

j_gene: TRBJ2-1
v_gene: TRBV19
CDR3aa: CASSKSRGPYNEQFF

j_gene: TRBJ1-5
v_gene: TRBV12-3/TRBV12-4
CDR3aa: CASLEGSSNQPQHF

j_gene: TRBJ1-5
v_gene: TRBV4-1
CDR3aa: CASSPLRTSNQPQHF

j_gene: TRBJ1-1
v_gene: TRBV19
CDR3aa: CASSIDYPLVAEAFF

j_gene: TRBJ1-1
v_gene: TRBV11-2
CDR3aa: CASSSGYSGEAFF

j_gene: TRBJ2-1
v_gene: TRBV5-6
CDR3aa: CASRLVANEQFF

j_gene: TRBJ1-5
v_gene: TRBV4-3
CDR3aa: CASSQDFDSNQPQHF

j_gene: TRBJ2-5
v_gene: TRBV7-6
CDR3aa: CASSYLQETQYF

j_gene: TRBJ2-1
v_gene: TRBV7-4
CDR3aa: CASRPDGPRIYNEQFF

j_gene: TRBJ1-6
v_gene: TRBV7-2
CDR3aa: CASSLVGYNSPLHF

j_gene: TRBJ2-5
v_gene: TRBV5-1
CDR3aa: CASSLYGAQETQYF

j_gene: TRBJ2-3
v_gene: TRBV11-2
CDR3aa: CASSLGSPDAQYF

j_gene: TRBJ1-1
v_gene: TRBV20-1
CDR3aa: CSAKSGSSTEAFF

j_gene: TRBJ2-3
v_gene: TRBV19
CDR3aa: CASNGPSKTYF

j_gene: TRBJ2-1
v_gene: TRBV6-2/TRBV6-3
CDR3aa: CASSYGSRGVGYNEQFF

j_gene: TRBJ2-1
v_gene: TRBV7-2
CDR3aa: CASSPGGALYEQFF

j_gene: TRBJ1-1
v_gene: TRBV10-3
CDR3aa: CAIRAGREGDTEAFF

j_gene: TRBJ2-5
v_gene: TRBV12-5
CDR3aa: CASGLGLAGGQETQYF

j_gene: TRBJ2-2
v_gene: TRBV5-5
CDR3aa: CASSLAGGGATGELFF

j_gene: TRBJ2-3
v_gene: TRBV15
CDR3aa: CATYSPAYTDTQYF

j_gene: TRBJ2-1
v_gene: TRBV7-2
CDR3aa: CASSLKGGPYNEQFF

j_gene: TRBJ2-7
v_gene: TRBV7-2
CDR3aa: CASSSYTGGISEQYF

j_gene: TRBJ2-7
v_gene: TRBV4-1
CDR3aa: CASSPRTASSYEQYF

j_gene: TRBJ1-4
v_gene: TRBV20-1
CDR3aa: CSQGRGNEKLFF

j_gene: TRBJ2-3
v_gene: TRBV11-2
CDR3aa: CASSFLAGAVGTQYF

j_gene: TRBJ1-5
v_gene: TRBV7-2
CDR3aa: CASSQRQGEGWPQHF

j_gene: TRBJ2-1
v_gene: TRBV7-9
CDR3aa: CASSLFSGGYEQFF

j_gene: TRBJ1-2
v_gene: TRBV7-2
CDR3aa: CASSLAVRLGQNYGYTF

j_gene: TRBJ1-5
v_gene: TRBV6-1
CDR3aa: CASSAGQGGTQHF

j_gene: TRBJ1-5
v_gene: TRBV28
CDR3aa: CASSPPPRVDQPQHF

j_gene: TRBJ2-1
v_gene: TRBV20-1
CDR3aa: CSARDTGVKQFF

j_gene: TRBJ1-2
v_gene: TRBV12-3/TRBV12-4
CDR3aa: CASSLDRGPANYGYTF

j_gene: TRBJ1-5
v_gene: TRBV6-8
CDR3aa: CASARRGDGSNQPQHF